This T cell receptor (beta chain) was sequenced during a study of shared clonotypes between healthy human individuals. TCRdb's table, derived via immunoSEQ multiplex PCR, lists solely in-frame clones and lacks some. Of about 730,000 clones in the sample, 55% to 75% are singletons; the top ten hold approximately 2%. The sequence was collected from a woman younger than 45 in good health. Source material: memory CD4+ T cells sorted from blood. Sample subset: CD45RA-negative fraction.

CDR3 region: CASSPGGGRGRLNQPQHF. In DNA form, the CDR3 reads TGCGCCAGCAGCCCTGGAGGCGGCAGGGGTCGCCTTAATCAGCCCCAGCATTTT. V usage is TRBV5-1 and J usage is TRBJ1-5; D might be TRBD1 (6 bases). The CDR3 totals 18 residues. V lost 4 bases, J lost 4 bases, and 24 bases lay in between. CDR1 and CDR2 (germline): SGHRS, YFSETQ.